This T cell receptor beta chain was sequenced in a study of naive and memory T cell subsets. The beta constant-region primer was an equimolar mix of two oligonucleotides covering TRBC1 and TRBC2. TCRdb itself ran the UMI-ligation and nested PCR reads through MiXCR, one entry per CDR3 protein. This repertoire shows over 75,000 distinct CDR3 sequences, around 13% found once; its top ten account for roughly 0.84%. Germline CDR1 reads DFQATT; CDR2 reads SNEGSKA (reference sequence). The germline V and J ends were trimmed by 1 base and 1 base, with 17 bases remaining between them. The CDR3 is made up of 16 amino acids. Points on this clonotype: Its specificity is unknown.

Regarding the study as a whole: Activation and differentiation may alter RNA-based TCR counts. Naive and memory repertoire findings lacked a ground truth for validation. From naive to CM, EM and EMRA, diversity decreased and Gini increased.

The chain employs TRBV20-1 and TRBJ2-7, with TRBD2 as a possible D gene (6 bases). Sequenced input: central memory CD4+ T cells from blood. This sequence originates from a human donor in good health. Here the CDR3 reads CSARGGEGVFSYEQYF. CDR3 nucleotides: TGCAGTGCTAGAGGCGGGGAAGGGGTATTTTCCTACGAGCAGTACTTC.